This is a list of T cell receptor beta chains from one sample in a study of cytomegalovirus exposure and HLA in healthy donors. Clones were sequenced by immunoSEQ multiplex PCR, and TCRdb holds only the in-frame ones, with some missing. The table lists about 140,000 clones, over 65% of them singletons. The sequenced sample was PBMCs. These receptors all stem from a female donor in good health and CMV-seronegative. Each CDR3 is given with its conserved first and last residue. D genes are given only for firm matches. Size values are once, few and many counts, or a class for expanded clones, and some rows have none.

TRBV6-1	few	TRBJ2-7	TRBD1	CASSRDRRNEQYF	TGTGCCAGCTCTCGGGACAGGAGAAACGAGCAGTACTTC
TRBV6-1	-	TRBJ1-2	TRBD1	CASTGTGHHVDGYTF	TGTGCCAGCACCGGGACAGGGCACCATGTAGATGGCTACACCTTC
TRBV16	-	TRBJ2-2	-	CASSPRGQRNTGELFF	TGTGCCAGCAGCCCGCGAGGGCAGCGGAACACCGGGGAGCTGTTTTTT
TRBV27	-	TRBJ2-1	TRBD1	CASSPGTGIYEQFF	TGTGCCAGTTCTCCCGGGACAGGGATCTATGAGCAGTTCTTC
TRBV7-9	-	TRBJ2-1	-	CASSLTGHEQFF	TGTGCCAGCAGCTTGACAGGACATGAGCAGTTCTTC
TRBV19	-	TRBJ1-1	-	CASSIDSGRKNTEAFF	TGTGCCAGTAGTATAGATAGCGGACGGAAGAACACTGAAGCTTTCTTT
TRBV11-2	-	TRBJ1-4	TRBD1	CASSRLQGTVDEKLFF	TGTGCCAGCAGCAGACTACAGGGGACTGTTGATGAAAAACTGTTTTTT
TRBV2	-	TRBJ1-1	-	CASSANGANTEAFF	TGTGCCAGCAGTGCGAATGGGGCGAACACTGAAGCTTTCTTT
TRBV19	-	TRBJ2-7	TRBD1	CASSISGGFNYEQYF	TGTGCCAGTAGTATATCAGGGGGCTTCAACTACGAGCAGTACTTC
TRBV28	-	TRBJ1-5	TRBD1	CASGTTGSYSNQPQHF	TGTGCCAGTGGAACGACAGGGTCTTATAGCAATCAGCCCCAGCATTTT
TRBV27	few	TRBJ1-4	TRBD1	CASSWGGQGGEKLFF	TGTGCCAGCAGTTGGGGGGGACAGGGCGGTGAAAAACTGTTTTTT
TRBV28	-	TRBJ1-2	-	CASTPVSVYGYTF	TGTGCCAGCACCCCGGTCAGCGTCTATGGCTACACCTTC
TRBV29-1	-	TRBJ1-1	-	CSGGYRVGTEAFF	TGCAGCGGGGGGTACAGGGTAGGAACTGAAGCTTTCTTT
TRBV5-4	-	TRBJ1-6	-	CASSPGGLYNSPLHF	TGTGCCAGCAGCCCCGGCGGTTTGTACAATTCACCCCTCCACTTT
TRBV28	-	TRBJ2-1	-	CASSFPGYSYNEQFF	TGTGCCAGCAGTTTCCCCGGGTACTCCTACAATGAGCAGTTCTTC
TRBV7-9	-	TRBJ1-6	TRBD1	CASSLIQGASFYNSPLHF	TGTGCCAGCAGCTTAATCCAGGGGGCCTCCTTCTATAATTCACCCCTCCACTTT
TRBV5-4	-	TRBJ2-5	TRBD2	CASSPLQTAGQETQYF	TGTGCCAGCAGCCCGTTGCAGACAGCGGGGCAAGAGACCCAGTACTTC
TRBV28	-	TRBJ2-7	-	CASSRASSRAIEQYF	TGTGCCAGCAGTAGAGCCTCCTCTAGAGCGATCGAGCAGTACTTC
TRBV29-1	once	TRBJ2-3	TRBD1	CSVEDGGDRGFTDTQYF	TGCAGCGTTGAAGATGGCGGGGACAGGGGGTTTACAGATACGCAGTATTTT
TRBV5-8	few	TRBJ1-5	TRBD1	CASSSLTTGGFGQPQHF	TGTGCCAGCAGCTCCCTAACAACAGGGGGCTTCGGCCAGCCCCAGCATTTT
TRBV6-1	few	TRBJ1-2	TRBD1	CASRRTGVGYTF	TGTGCCAGCAGGAGGACAGGGGTTGGCTACACCTTC
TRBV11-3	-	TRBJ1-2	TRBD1	CASSSRTGGCGYTF	TGTGCCAGCAGCTCCCGAACAGGGGGTTGCGGCTACACCTTC
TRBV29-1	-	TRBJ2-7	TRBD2	CSAILAPNYEQYF	TGCAGCGCCATACTAGCGCCGAACTACGAGCAGTACTTC
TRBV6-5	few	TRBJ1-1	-	CASSRFPSAEAFF	TGTGCCAGCAGTCGATTCCCATCGGCTGAAGCTTTCTTT
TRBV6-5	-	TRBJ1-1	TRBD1	CASTSQDRVRTEAFF	TGTGCCAGCACCTCGCAGGACAGGGTTAGGACTGAAGCTTTCTTT
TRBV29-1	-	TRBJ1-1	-	CSAGEAGDTEAFF	TGCAGCGCGGGGGAGGCGGGGGACACTGAAGCTTTCTTT
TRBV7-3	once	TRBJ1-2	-	CASSRLTGLHNYGYTF	TGTGCCAGCAGTCGACTCACAGGGCTTCATAACTATGGCTACACCTTC
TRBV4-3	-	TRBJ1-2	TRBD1	CASSQDGDRGYTF	TGCGCCAGCAGCCAAGATGGGGACAGGGGCTACACCTTC
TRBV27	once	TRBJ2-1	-	CASSPTDSAPRCEQFF	TGTGCCAGCAGTCCGACCGACAGTGCCCCTAGGTGTGAGCAGTTCTTC
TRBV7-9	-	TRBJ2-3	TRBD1	CASSVGGESTQYF	TGTGCCAGCAGCGTAGGGGGCGAGAGTACGCAGTATTTT
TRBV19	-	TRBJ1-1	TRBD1	CASRDRGETEAFF	TGTGCCAGTAGGGACAGGGGGGAAACTGAAGCTTTCTTT
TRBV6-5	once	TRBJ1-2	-	CASSYDRANYGYTF	TGTGCCAGCAGTTACGACAGAGCTAACTATGGCTACACCTTC
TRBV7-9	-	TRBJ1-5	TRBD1	CASSLTGEGNQPQHF	TGTGCCAGCAGCCTTACAGGGGAGGGCAATCAGCCCCAGCATTTT
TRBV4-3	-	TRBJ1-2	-	CASSQEGSVLGGYTF	TGCGCCAGCAGCCAAGAAGGATCGGTGTTGGGCGGCTACACCTTC
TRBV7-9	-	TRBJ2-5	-	CASSLVSIQETQYF	TGTGCCAGCAGCTTAGTGTCCATCCAAGAGACCCAGTACTTC
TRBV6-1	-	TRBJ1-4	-	CAIGGEGSEKLFF	TGTGCCATCGGGGGTGAGGGAAGTGAAAAACTGTTTTTT
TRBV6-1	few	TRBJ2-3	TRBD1	CASRTGTGGANTQYF	TGTGCCAGCAGGACCGGGACAGGGGGCGCGAATACGCAGTATTTT
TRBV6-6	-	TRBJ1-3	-	CASSYSPPEGGNTIYF	TGTGCCAGCAGTTACTCCCCCCCAGAGGGTGGAAACACCATATATTTT
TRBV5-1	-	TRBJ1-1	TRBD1	CASSSGQKNTEAFF	TGCGCCAGCAGCTCGGGACAGAAGAACACTGAAGCTTTCTTT
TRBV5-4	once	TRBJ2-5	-	CASSLSGMETQYF	TGTGCCAGCAGCTTGTCAGGGATGGAGACCCAGTACTTC
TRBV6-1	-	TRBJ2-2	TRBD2	CASSPLSGTGGELFF	TGTGCCAGCAGCCCCCTGAGCGGGACGGGCGGGGAGCTGTTTTTT
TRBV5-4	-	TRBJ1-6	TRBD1	CASSPGQSNSPLHF	TGTGCCAGCAGCCCGGGACAGTCTAATTCACCCCTCCACTTT
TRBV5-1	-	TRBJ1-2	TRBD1	CASRIEGQGFLFNGYTF	TGCGCCAGCAGAATTGAGGGACAGGGTTTCCTTTTCAATGGCTACACCTTC
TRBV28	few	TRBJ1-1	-	CASGEFGTEAFF	TGTGCCAGCGGGGAGTTTGGGACTGAAGCTTTCTTT
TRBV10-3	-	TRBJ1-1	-	CAISEGGGYTEAFF	TGTGCCATCAGTGAGGGCGGCGGGTACACTGAAGCTTTCTTT
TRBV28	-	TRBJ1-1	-	CASSSRWGVLNTEAFF	TGTGCCAGCAGTTCACGATGGGGGGTTTTGAACACTGAAGCTTTCTTT
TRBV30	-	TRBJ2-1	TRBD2	CAWRAKRGRYNEQFF	TGTGCCTGGAGGGCCAAGCGGGGACGGTACAATGAGCAGTTCTTC
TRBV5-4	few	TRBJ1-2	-	CASRPEAGVYGYTF	TGTGCCAGCAGGCCAGAAGCAGGGGTCTATGGCTACACCTTC
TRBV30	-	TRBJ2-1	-	CASIRGAEQFF	TGTGCCTCAATCAGGGGCGCTGAGCAGTTCTTC
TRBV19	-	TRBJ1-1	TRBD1	CASSFTGTGRTEAFF	TGTGCCAGTAGTTTTACCGGGACAGGGAGGACTGAAGCTTTCTTT
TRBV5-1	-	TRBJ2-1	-	CASATGNEQFF	TGCGCCAGCGCTACAGGGAATGAGCAGTTCTTC
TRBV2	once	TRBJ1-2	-	CASSREGWGSYGYTF	TGTGCCAGCAGCAGGGAGGGTTGGGGATCCTATGGCTACACCTTC
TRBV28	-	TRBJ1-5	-	CASRSSNQPQHF	TGTGCCAGCAGGTCCTCTAATCAGCCCCAGCATTTT
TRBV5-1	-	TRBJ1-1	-	CASSQIRGTEAFF	TGCGCCAGCAGTCAGATAAGGGGCACTGAAGCTTTCTTT